Following are 30 T cell receptor beta chains from one sample sequenced in a study of T cell repertoires in cytomegalovirus infection. From the reads, TCRdb called clonotypes with MiXCR, one entry per CDR3 protein. In the table there are 630,000 or so distinct CDR3 sequences, 20% to 25% of which are singletons. The sample consisted of CD8+ T cells from PBMCs. The receptor source for this set is a human donor in good health (CMV status not recorded). Some clones in this sample may be carry-over from other donors' samples.

This clonotype was detected only a few times. The gene calls are TRBV7-9 and TRBJ2-1; D is unresolved. The CDR3 is 13 residues long. V was clipped by 5 bases and J by 7 bases, with 12 bases between them. CDR1 and CDR2 from the germline V gene are SEHNR and FQNEAQ (reference sequence). Written as DNA, the CDR3 is TGTGCCAGCAGCCGAGGTGGGCATAATGAGCAGTTCTTC. This codes for CASSRGGHNEQFF.

The CDR3 DNA reads as TGTGCCAGCAGCCCCCGGACTCTTACCTACGAGCAGTACTTC. It codes for CASSPRTLTYEQYF. The rearrangement uses TRBV5-5 and TRBJ2-7, with D possibly being TRBD2 (5 bases). CDR1 and CDR2 (germline): SGHKS, YYEKEE (reference sequence). The CDR3 covers 14 residues. Trimming removed 4 bases from V and 2 bases from J, with 13 bases in between. Based on the CDR3 plus reference TRBV5-5 and TRBJ2-7, the full variable domain is DAGVTQSPTHLIKTRGQQVTLRCSPISGHKSVSWYQQVLGQGPQFIFQYYEKEERGRGNFPDRFSARQFPNYSSELNVNALLLGDSALYLCASSPRTLTYEQYFGPGTRLTVT.

This clonotype appeared a few times. This chain joins TRBV20-1 and TRBJ1-2; D is uncertain. From germline, CDR1 is DFQATT and CDR2 SNEGSKA (reference sequence). V gave up 3 bases and J gave up 6 bases, with 5 bases separating them. This CDR3 comprises 10 residues. CDR3 in amino acids: CSARENGYTF. The CDR3 DNA is TGCAGTGCTAGGGAGAATGGCTACACCTTC.

This clonotype was recorded at least ten times. V gene TRBV7-8 combines with J gene TRBJ1-5; D gene uncertain. The length of the CDR3 is 14 residues. V lost 7 bases to trimming and J lost 10 bases, with 20 bases between them. The germline V gene has CDR1 SGHVS and CDR2 FQNEAQ. The CDR3: CASMEGPSDGPQHF. In DNA, the CDR3 is TGTGCCAGCATGGAGGGCCCCTCTGATGGCCCCCAGCATTTT.

A word on this clonotype: A junction end diverges from the germline sequence, so it may reflect a read error. The chain employs TRBV7-9 and TRBJ1-2, with 7 bases identical to TRBD1. The germline V gene has CDR1 SEHNR and CDR2 FQNEAQ (reference sequence). This CDR3 spans 13 amino acids. The CDR3 DNA reads TGTACCAGCCGCGACGAGGGGGCCAGTGGCTACACCTTC. It specifies CTSRDEGASGYTF.

The chain combines TRBV14 with TRBJ1-4; D is uncertain. Trimming took off 4 bases at V and 3 bases at J, with 12 bases between the two ends. CDR1 is SGHDN, CDR2 FVKESK, per germline. The CDR3 is 15 residues long. The DNA for the CDR3 is TGTGCCAGCAGCCCTGACGGTGCGGCTAATGAAAAACTGTTTTTT. Amino acid sequence: CASSPDGAANEKLFF.

This clonotype was seen a handful of times. V is TRBV10-1 and J is TRBJ2-7; 7 positions match TRBD1. J lost 3 bases, V lost 8 bases, and 7 bases had no gene match. CDR3 size: 13 residues. Per the germline V gene, CDR1 is WNHNN and CDR2 is SYGVQD (reference sequence). CDR3 sequence (DNA): TGCGCCAGCTCTGACAGGGTCGTCTACGAGCAGTACTTC. Its protein product is CASSDRVVYEQYF.

The CDR3 loop is CASRVDPADTGELFF. The CDR3 region has the DNA TGTGCCAGCAGGGTCGACCCGGCGGACACCGGGGAGCTGTTTTTT. The chain combines TRBV6-1 with TRBJ2-2; D uncertain. Germline loops: CDR1 MNHNS, CDR2 SASEGT. The CDR3 spans 15 residues. Trimming left V 6 bases short and J 3 bases short, with 14 bases between.

This clonotype was detected ten times or more. The gene calls are TRBV11-3 and TRBJ2-2, with D perhaps TRBD2 (5 bases). The V end was cut by 3 bases, the J end by 1 base, with 12 bases between. Germline CDR1 is SGHNT and CDR2 is YENEEA. The CDR3 sequence is 16 residues long. The CDR3: CASSFGRGRNTGELFF. DNA for the CDR3: TGTGCCAGCAGCTTCGGTCGGGGTCGGAACACCGGGGAGCTGTTTTTT.

This clonotype was found many times. This rearrangement joins TRBV10-3 to TRBJ2-3; 7 nucleotides agree with TRBD1. The germline CDR1 and CDR2 sequences are ENHRY and SYGVKD. The V gene end was trimmed by 6 bases and the J gene end by 3 bases; junction bases not matched to a gene: 6. CDR3 size: 14 residues. For the CDR3, the DNA is TGTGCCATCAGGACCCCGGACAGGACAGATACGCAGTATTTT. Translating it yields CAIRTPDRTDTQYF.

The genes are TRBV20-1 and TRBJ1-2, with D hard to call. The CDR3 has 14 amino acids. V dropped 3 bases and J dropped 9 bases, with 20 bases sitting between them. CDR1 is DFQATT, CDR2 SNEGSKA, per germline (reference sequence). CDR3 sequence: CSARAPVLQPSYTF. The DNA of the CDR3 is TGCAGTGCTAGGGCCCCAGTCCTCCAGCCAAGCTACACCTTC.

The V and J genes are TRBV29-1 and TRBJ1-2, with TRBD1 matching over 7 bases. Trimming took 7 bases from V and 4 from J; bases not matched to a gene: 9. CDR1 is SQVTM, CDR2 ANQGSEA, per germline. The CDR3 loop spans 13 amino acids. This CDR3 is CSANGGGSYGYTF. CDR3 nucleotide sequence: TGCAGCGCCAACGGAGGGGGCAGCTATGGCTACACCTTC.

This clonotype was found many times. The V and J genes are TRBV6-2 or TRBV6-3 and TRBJ2-2; D is unresolved. The CDR3 length is 15 residues. Per germline, CDR1 MNHEY and CDR2 SVGEGT. Trimming took off 7 bases at V and 5 bases at J, with 17 bases between the two ends. Written as DNA, the CDR3 is TGTGCCAGCAATGTCTTTGGGGTCGGGACCGGGGAGCTGTTTTTT. Translated, it gives CASNVFGVGTGELFF.

This clonotype came up many times. V gene TRBV7-6 combines with J gene TRBJ1-6; TRBD1 agrees at 8 bases. The CDR3 length is 18 residues. Germline V lookup: CDR1 SGHVS, CDR2 FNYEAQ. Trimming removed 3 bases from V and 0 bases from J; junction bases left unmatched: 7. Written as DNA, the CDR3 is TGTGCCAGCAGCTTGGGGACAGGCACGTTCTCCTATAATTCACCCCTCCACTTT. Amino acid sequence: CASSLGTGTFSYNSPLHF.

As concerns this clonotype: One end of the junction is discordant with germline, which a read error may explain. The genes are TRBV19 and TRBJ1-5; 8 bases fit TRBD1. This CDR3 has 15 residues. From germline, CDR1 is LNHDA and CDR2 SQIVND (reference sequence). The DNA for the CDR3 is TGTGCCAGTAGTGCCGGACAGGGTCTCAATCAGCCCCGGCATTTT. Protein product: CASSAGQGLNQPRHF. The variable domain in full, with the rest retrieved from reference TRBV19 and TRBJ1-5, is DGGITQSPKYLFRKEGQNVTLSCEQNLNHDAMYWYRQDPGQGLRLIYYSQIVNDFQKGDIAEGYSVSREKKESFPLTVTSAQKNPTAFYLCASSAGQGLNQPRHFGDGTRLSIL.

The chain combines TRBV28 with TRBJ1-4; maybe TRBD1 (5 bases). The length of the CDR3 is 14 residues. V lost 6 bases and J 7 bases, leaving 15 bases between the germline ends. The germline V gene encodes CDR1 MDHEN and CDR2 SYDVKM. CDR3 sequence: CASSPRDGLEKLFF. In DNA form, the CDR3 reads TGTGCCAGCAGCCCTCGGGACGGCCTTGAAAAACTGTTTTTT. Looking up the rest from reference TRBV28 and TRBJ1-4 gives the full variable domain: DVKVTQSSRYLVKRTGEKVFLECVQDMDHENMFWYRQDPGLGLRLIYFSYDVKMKEKGDIPEGYSVSREKKERFSLILESASTNQTSMYLCASSPRDGLEKLFFGSGTQLSVL.

The chain joins TRBV28 to TRBJ2-2, with unresolved D. The CDR3 contains 15 residues. The germline gives CDR1 MDHEN, CDR2 SYDVKM. The V gene lost 5 bases and the J gene lost 4 bases, with 14 bases spanning the gap. The CDR3 spells CASSPIFESTGELFF. The CDR3 DNA follows: TGTGCCAGCAGTCCTATATTCGAGAGCACCGGGGAGCTGTTTTTT.

This clonotype occurred many times. The chain uses TRBV6-2 or TRBV6-3 and TRBJ2-1; 7 nucleotides match TRBD2. Per germline, CDR1 MNHEY and CDR2 SVGEGT. The CDR3 sequence is 20 residues long. V lost 0 bases and J lost 1; bases outside the gene matches: 15. This chain's CDR3 is CASSYSGGGSLRGSYNEQFF. CDR3 nucleotide sequence: TGTGCCAGCAGTTACTCTGGCGGGGGATCTCTCCGGGGGTCCTACAATGAGCAGTTCTTC.

This clonotype has at least ten counts. In DNA, the CDR3 is TGTGCCAGCAGTTTGGGGCAGGGTAAGGGCTACACCTTC. Translated: CASSLGQGKGYTF. The rearrangement joins TRBV27 to TRBJ1-2; possible D gene TRBD1, 5 bases. Between the trimmed V and J ends, which lost 3 bases and 8 bases, there was a span of 13 bases. There are 13 residues in the CDR3. Germline CDR1 is MNHEY and CDR2 is SMNVEV (reference sequence).

This clonotype was observed once. J is TRBJ2-7 and V is TRBV12-5; TRBD2 agrees at 13 bases. V was pared by 3 bases and J by 4 bases, with 9 bases of the junction left unmatched. The CDR3 length is 17 residues. Germline CDR1 LGHNT, CDR2 FRNRAP. The CDR3 here is CASGFWTSGGLDYEQYF. The CDR3 coding sequence is TGTGCTAGTGGTTTCTGGACTAGCGGGGGCCTGGATTACGAGCAGTACTTC. Supplemented by reference TRBV12-5 and TRBJ2-7, the full variable domain reads DARVTQTPRHKVTEMGQEVTMRCQPILGHNTVFWYRQTMMQGLELLAYFRNRAPLDDSGMPKDRFSAEMPDATLATLKIQPSEPRDSAVYFCASGFWTSGGLDYEQYFGPGTRLTVT.

This clonotype was counted a few times. The CDR3 reads CSVGGLSGDHAYNEQFF. CDR3 sequence (DNA): TGCAGCGTTGGCGGGCTAAGCGGGGATCATGCCTACAATGAGCAGTTCTTC. The chain has TRBV29-1 and TRBJ2-1; TRBD2 matches at 7 bases. J lost 2 bases, V lost 4 bases, and 14 bases had no gene match. The CDR3 covers 17 residues. Germline values: CDR1 SQVTM, CDR2 ANQGSEA.

The sample holds many counts of this clonotype. This chain joins TRBV7-3 and TRBJ2-3, with TRBD2 identical over 8 bases. CDR1 is SGHTA, CDR2 FQGTGA, per germline. The CDR3 loop spans 15 amino acids. Unmatched junction bases numbered 8, after V lost 5 bases and J lost 4 bases. As DNA, the CDR3 is TGTGCCAGCAGCCCTTCGGGGGGGCTGGCAGATACGCAGTATTTT. As protein: CASSPSGGLADTQYF.

Ten or more counts support this clonotype. The rearrangement uses TRBV7-9 and TRBJ2-3, with 7 bases identical to TRBD1. The CDR3 length is 16 residues. Per germline, CDR1 SEHNR and CDR2 FQNEAQ (reference sequence). The V segment lost 9 bases and the J segment 2 bases; nucleotides outside the gene matches: 14. CDR3 sequence reads: CASRQGTSLNTDTQYF. The CDR3 DNA reads TGTGCCAGTAGACAGGGAACTTCTCTGAACACAGATACGCAGTATTTT.

Of note for this clonotype: A read error may account for a junction end that differs from germline. The J gene is TRBJ1-2, the V gene TRBV6-6; 7 bases map to TRBD1. Germline CDR1 MNHNY, CDR2 SVGAGI (reference sequence). The length of the CDR3 is 16 residues. The CDR3 nucleotides read TGTGCCAGCAGTTTAGTCGGACAGGCGACCGACTATGACTACACCTTC. As protein: CASSLVGQATDYDYTF.

Ten or more counts support this clonotype. The chain has TRBV7-8 and TRBJ2-5; either TRBD1 or TRBD2 may supply D (5 bases each). Germline V CDR1 and CDR2: SGHVS, FQNEAQ. V was clipped by 3 bases and J by 4 bases, with 18 bases between them. The CDR3 sequence is 16 residues long. Written as DNA, the CDR3 is TGTGCCAGCAGCTTTTTTCCTAGGCAGGGACCAGAGACCCAGTACTTC. Protein product: CASSFFPRQGPETQYF.

Regarding this clonotype: The junction shows a germline mismatch at one end, possibly a read error. V is TRBV12-3 or TRBV12-4 and J is TRBJ1-2; 8 bases agree with TRBD1. The CDR3 spans 14 residues. The DNA of the CDR3 is TGTGTCAGCAGTTCCTCGACAGGGGCCTATGGCTACACCTTC. Residues: CVSSSSTGAYGYTF.

The chain uses TRBV7-3 and TRBJ2-7, with D tentatively TRBD1 (6 bases). This CDR3 contains 13 residues. The V end was cut by 10 bases, the J end by 0 bases, with 13 bases between. Looked up from germline, CDR1 is SGHTA and CDR2 is FQGTGA. The CDR3 region is CAIPGQDSYEQYF. The CDR3 nucleotides are TGTGCCATTCCGGGACAAGACTCCTACGAGCAGTACTTC.

This clonotype was counted at least ten times. The chain combines TRBV14 with TRBJ2-1; 7 bases match TRBD1. J lost 15 bases, V lost 2 bases, and 10 bases had no gene match. The CDR3 extends over 13 amino acids. Germline-derived CDR1 and CDR2 are SGHDN and FVKESK. DNA of the CDR3: TGTGCCAGCAGCCAATGGACAGGCCGAGAGTGGTTCTTC. The encoded protein is CASSQWTGREWFF.

This clonotype was observed at least ten times. The gene calls are TRBV7-2 and TRBJ2-7; unclear D gene. Germline loops: CDR1 SGHTA, CDR2 FQGNSA. Trimming took off 2 bases at V and 3 bases at J, with 8 bases between the two ends. The length of the CDR3 is 13 residues. The CDR3: CASSLNEDYEQYF. The DNA of the CDR3 is TGTGCCAGCAGCTTAAACGAGGACTACGAGCAGTACTTC.

This clonotype has just a few counts. The chain recombines TRBV27 with TRBJ2-3, with TRBD2 matching 11 bases. The CDR3 is 18 amino acids. J was trimmed by 4 bases and V by 5 bases; bases with no gene match: 14. Germline CDR1 reads MNHEY; CDR2 reads SMNVEV (reference sequence). This CDR3 reads CASSPLVAGGPSPDTQYF. CDR3 nucleotide sequence: TGTGCCAGCAGTCCCCTAGTAGCGGGGGGGCCTTCACCAGATACGCAGTATTTT.